The TCR beta chain described here comes from a study of cytomegalovirus exposure and HLA in healthy donors. The study ran its PCR with 60 Vbeta and 13 Jbeta primers. Profiling relied on immunoSEQ multiplex PCR, and the TCRdb table lists in-frame clones only, not all of them. The top ten clones hold approximately 3.1% of a sample with 150,000 to 200,000 clones, 60% to 75% of them seen once. The germline V gene encodes CDR1 KGHSH and CDR2 LQKENI. V lost 6 bases and J lost 1, with 9 bases in between. The CDR3 loop spans 13 amino acids. In this sample, this clone turned up a few times. Within the sample, other DNA sequences also encode this same CDR3.

This clonotype was obtained from a woman aged 45-60 years in good health and CMV-seropositive. This chain uses TRBV18 with TRBJ1-1; possibly TRBD1 for D (6 bases). Sequences were obtained from PBMCs. CDR3 in amino acids: CASSRQANTEAFF. In DNA, the CDR3 is TGTGCCAGCTCGCGACAGGCGAACACTGAAGCTTTCTTT.